This TCR beta chain was identified during a study of a mutant IDH1 vaccine in newly diagnosed glioma. About the study: Before enrollment, the patients had been treated with radiotherapy alone, temozolomide alone, or both together. Most of them had received both.

Trimming shortened V by 2 bases and J by 7 bases, and 12 bases separated the two germline ends. The CDR3 is made up of 13 amino acids. The germline gives CDR1 SGHTA, CDR2 FQGNSA. Specified time point: baseline, week 1 (first vaccination visit). The sample's treatment: pre-vaccination baseline after standard-of-care therapy. Donors' newly diagnosed IDH1-mutant WHO grade 3 or 4 astrocytomas lacked nuclear ATRX. Assay used: immunoSEQ multiplex PCR; TCRdb lists only in-frame clones, some missing. In the table there are 70,000 or so clones, more than 70% of which are singletons. The V and J genes are TRBV7-2 and TRBJ2-7, with no clear D. The material was peripheral blood mononuclear cells (PBMCs), obtained from a glioma patient treated with radiotherapy, temozolomide or both. The TCR was taken from a woman under 30 with glioma. Some clones in this sample may be carry-over from other donors' samples. The CDR3 loop reads CASSLLQAGEQYF. CDR3 coding DNA: TGTGCCAGCAGCTTACTGCAGGCTGGGGAGCAGTACTTC. The entire variable domain, with the rest obtained from reference TRBV7-2 and TRBJ2-7, is as follows: GAGVSQSPSNKVTEKGKDVELRCDPISGHTALYWYRQSLGQGLEFLIYFQGNSAPDKSGLPSDRFSAERTGGSVSTLTIQRTQQEDSAVYLCASSLLQAGEQYFGPGTRLTVT.